The present TCR beta chain was sequenced within a study of human T cells and chemical hapten exposure. For the study at large: 0.01% DPC was applied to the upper back in patch tests, which were read at 6 days.

Time point given: patch test 2, 6 weeks after DPC sensitization. Treatment indicated: therapeutic diphenylcyclopropenone sensitization with weekly scalp DPC. Patches went on only after blood had been drawn each time. Individual cDNA molecules had unique molecular identifiers attached to them by the library. TCRdb reprocessed the RACE reads with MiXCR, giving one entry per CDR3 protein. The table lists some 89,000 distinct CDR3 sequences, 10% of them singletons. The CDR3 has 15 residues. V was trimmed by 4 bases and J by 0 bases, leaving 13 bases between them. Germline V gene data show CDR1 as SQVTM and CDR2 as ANQGSEA. This clonotype was picked up many times.

This TCR was sampled from a woman in her twenties or thirties with alopecia areata. Some clones in this sample may be carry-over from other donors' samples. The sample in question was whole blood, obtained in connection with sensitization to the hapten diphenylcyclopropenone (DPC). This rearrangement joins TRBV29-1 to TRBJ1-3; unclear D gene. CDR3 sequence reads: CSVAESPSSGNTIYF. CDR3 nucleotides: TGCAGCGTTGCGGAATCACCGAGCTCTGGAAACACCATATATTTT. The whole variable domain, filled in from reference TRBV29-1 and TRBJ1-3, reads SAVISQKPSRDICQRGTSLTIQCQVDSQVTMMFWYRQQPGQSLTLIATANQGSEATYESGFVIDKFPISRPNLTFSTLTVSNMSPEDSSIYLCSVAESPSSGNTIYFGEGSWLTVV.